The clone carrying this T cell receptor (beta chain) appeared once. These data originate in a study of T cell responses to AZD1222 COVID-19 vaccine. Sequenced by immunoSEQ multiplex PCR; TCRdb stores in-frame clones only, minus some. The sample has tens of thousands of clones, 91% seen once. The ends lost 4 bases at V and 3 bases at J; junction bases unmatched: 7. This CDR3 contains 17 residues. CDR1 is SGHNT, CDR2 YENEEA, per germline. Sequenced material: peripheral blood, taken 28 days after the second AZD1222 dose. This chain uses TRBV11-3 with TRBJ2-7; 15 bases fit TRBD2. The source of this sequence is an adult who received the AZD1222 COVID-19 vaccine. The CDR3 coding sequence is TGTGCCAGCAGCTCCGGGACTAGCGGGAGGTCTGTCTACGAGCAGTACTTC. It encodes CASSSGTSGRSVYEQYF.